Listed below are T cell receptor beta chains from one sample, sequenced in a study of blood T cell repertoires in COVID-19. Repertoires were generated with immunoSEQ multiplex PCR, while TCRdb's copy carries only in-frame clones and drops some. This sample has around 36,000 clones; more than 80% occur once, and the top ten carry 3.5% to 4.5%. The sequenced sample was peripheral blood. Receptors originate from a man in his 60s with acute or convalescent COVID-19. The CDR3 runs from the conserved cysteine through the conserved F or W.

v_call cdr3_aa
TRBV14 CASRLLRGGNTEAFF
TRBV24-1 CATSDPSGRYYNEQFF
TRBV6-4 CASSVNPGTNEKLFF
TRBV19 CASSIGTGSAGYTF
TRBV6-6 CASRGGVEETQYF
TRBV19 CASKMEGAANYGYTF
TRBV13 CASSLWGEETQYF
TRBV5-4 CASSPGGSSYNEQFF
TRBV7-2 CASSLRSGNEAFF
TRBV6-4 CASSEWSSYNEQFF
TRBV3-1/TRBV3-2 CASSDSDRTNSPLHF
TRBV11-1 CASSATSGEQYF
TRBV7-9 CASSLTGPYEQYF
TRBV14 CASSQLQGPLNSPFHF
TRBV6-5 CASSYGGGQETQYF
TRBV28 CASSNTGGSGNTIYF
TRBV30 CAWSAGGNGQPQHF
TRBV27 CASVTIPGGTFSYTF
TRBV28 CASRDRELNTEAFF
TRBV4-1 CASSATSAAQTQYF
TRBV6-5 CASVMLGGGRYEQYF
TRBV18 CASSPGQPQETQYF
TRBV28 CASSFRGLAGVYEQYF
TRBV11-2 CASSPSGEWGTEAFF
TRBV18 CASSRGYAETQYF
TRBV6-5 CASSYSGGAAKNIQYF
TRBV5-1 CASSPGGAAWETQYF
TRBV7-2 CASSLARAAGANVLTF
TRBV7-3 CASSLNQGEELFF
TRBV5-1 CASSLIAGLAGGKNNEQFF
TRBV11-2 CASSPRTSGNTGELFF
TRBV6-5 CASSYSQGPLNTEAFF
TRBV3-1/TRBV3-2 CASSQRRSTEAFF
TRBV4-3 CASSQGSITSDTQYF
TRBV15 CATSLYNEQFF
TRBV3-1/TRBV3-2 CASSRGTAQMPQHF
TRBV7-6 CASSPRSSDPYEQYF
TRBV11-2 CASSWTAGGRSPTGELFF
TRBV28 CASTPTGTSGRGSSYEQYF
TRBV6-5 CASTGTYKKGEKLFF
TRBV25-1 CASSAAGTGGIYEQYF
TRBV5-1 CASSKTDSGANVLTF
TRBV15 CATSRDLAAGMVNSPLHF
TRBV7-3 CASSLDQTRREQYF
TRBV27 CASSLDPRSTIYF
TRBV24-1 CATSDSGTVNQPQHF
TRBV7-2 CASSQNTDTQYF
TRBV28 CASTSGYTGELFF
TRBV19 CASSSTNSPLHF
TRBV19 CASSIGLGGDEQFF
TRBV29-1 CSVHRGSNYGYTF
TRBV4-1 CASSPFDSATYEQYF
TRBV28 CASSPQGLAGGYQETQYF
TRBV6-5 CASKDAGPNQGRLFF
TRBV18 CASSRDRDTEAFF
TRBV20-1 CSASRLAGGSYNEQFF
TRBV6-6 CASSYETVSEAFF
TRBV5-7 CASSLSFSELFF
TRBV6-5 CASSEGATRPF
TRBV29-1 CSVGNRAGEQFF